One and the same sample provided the 30 T cell receptor beta chains below, sequenced in a study of blood T cell repertoires in COVID-19. Data came from immunoSEQ multiplex PCR; TCRdb stores just in-frame clones and leaves some out. The sample includes over 150,000 clones, roughly 84% seen only once; the top ten take about 12%. Sample: peripheral blood. Receptor source: a woman aged 55-69 years with COVID-19, enrolled during active disease.

The V and J genes are TRBV6-5 and TRBJ1-5; D perhaps matches TRBD1 (6 bases). With 7 bases removed from V and 3 bases from J, the gap between germline ends came to 13 bases. Germline loops: CDR1 MNHEY, CDR2 SVGAGI. The CDR3 is 14 amino acids. The CDR3 loop reads CASTKAGANQPQHF. CDR3 DNA: TGTGCCAGCACCAAAGCGGGGGCCAATCAGCCCCAGCATTTT.

The V call is TRBV9, the J call TRBJ1-2; D might be TRBD1 (6 bases). Germline CDR1 reads SGDLS; CDR2 reads YYNGEE. This CDR3 has 14 amino acids. The V end lost 0 bases, the J end lost 8 bases, and 14 bases lay between the germline ends. CDR3 sequence: CASSVVEGGWGYTF. The CDR3, as DNA: TGTGCCAGCAGCGTAGTGGAAGGGGGTTGGGGCTACACCTTC.

The J gene is TRBJ1-1, the V gene TRBV5-1, with D hard to call. The CDR3 has 14 residues. V was pared by 2 bases and J by 1 base, with 9 bases between. CDR1 is SGHRS and CDR2 is YFSETQ in the germline V gene. The CDR3 loop reads CASSFQVGNTEAFF. As DNA, the CDR3 is TGCGCCAGCAGCTTCCAGGTTGGGAACACTGAAGCTTTCTTT.

The chain employs TRBV9 and TRBJ2-2; 7 positions match TRBD2. Germline-derived CDR1 and CDR2 are SGDLS and YYNGEE. This CDR3 has 14 amino acids. Trimming took 9 bases from V and 1 from J; bases not matched to a gene: 6. CDR3 DNA: TGTGCCACCCAGCGGGACGGGAACACCGGGGAGCTGTTTTTT. Its protein product is CATQRDGNTGELFF. Supplemented by reference TRBV9 and TRBJ2-2, the full variable domain reads DSGVTQTPKHLITATGQRVTLRCSPRSGDLSVYWYQQSLDQGLQFLIQYYNGEERAKGNILERFSAQQFPDLHSELNLSSLELGDSALYFCATQRDGNTGELFFGEGSRLTVL.

The V call is TRBV7-9, the J call TRBJ1-6; D remains unclear. CDR3 size: 15 residues. Trimming took 3 bases from V and 6 from J, leaving 12 bases between them. CDR1 and CDR2 (germline): SEHNR, FQNEAQ (reference sequence). In DNA form, the CDR3 reads TGTGCCAGCAGCTTCGCAACGGGTAGTAATTCACCCCTCCACTTT. The encoded protein is CASSFATGSNSPLHF.

The chain uses TRBV10-1 and TRBJ2-3; 9 bases match TRBD2. The CDR3 length is 15 residues. CDR1 is WNHNN and CDR2 is SYGVQD in the germline V gene (reference sequence). With V trimmed by 6 bases and J by 5 bases, 9 bases remained unmatched. CDR3 residues: CASSKGGAGGDTQYF. The CDR3 coding sequence is TGCGCCAGCAGCAAGGGTGGAGCGGGGGGAGATACGCAGTATTTT.

CDR3: CASSLSWGRLLETQYF. CDR3 DNA sequence: TGTGCCAGCAGTTTATCCTGGGGGCGACTTTTAGAGACCCAGTACTTC. This chain uses TRBV27 with TRBJ2-5, with D perhaps TRBD1 (6 bases). The V end lost 0 bases, the J end lost 4 bases, and 15 bases lay between the germline ends. Germline V lookup: CDR1 MNHEY, CDR2 SMNVEV (reference sequence). The CDR3 runs to 16 residues.

This rearrangement joins TRBV19 to TRBJ2-2; TRBD2 agrees at 15 bases. Germline V gene sequence: CDR1 LNHDA, CDR2 SQIVND (reference sequence). The CDR3 is 16 residues long. V trimming: 4 bases; J trimming: 7 bases; junction bases outside the gene matches: 4. The CDR3: CASSRTSGRANGELFF. The CDR3 bases are TGTGCCAGTAGTAGGACTAGCGGGAGGGCCAACGGGGAGCTGTTTTTT.

The chain carries TRBV14 and TRBJ1-4; D gene unclear. The CDR3 spans 13 residues. Germline V gene sequence: CDR1 SGHDN, CDR2 FVKESK. Trimming shortened V by 3 bases and J by 8 bases, and 10 bases separated the two germline ends. This chain's CDR3 is CASSQGRREKLFF. Here the CDR3 DNA reads TGTGCCAGCAGCCAGGGAAGGAGGGAAAAACTGTTTTTT.

This chain uses TRBV5-1 with TRBJ2-7, with 16 nucleotides matching TRBD2. CDR3 length: 18 amino acids. Germline CDR1 reads SGHRS; CDR2 reads YFSETQ. V lost 4 bases and J lost 4; bases outside the gene matches: 11. CDR3 in amino acids: CASSPGLAGGLPAYEQYF. CDR3 bases: TGCGCCAGCAGCCCGGGACTAGCGGGAGGGCTACCCGCATACGAGCAGTACTTC.

The chain employs TRBV19 and TRBJ1-1; D is undetermined. The length of the CDR3 is 16 residues. The germline gives CDR1 LNHDA, CDR2 SQIVND (reference sequence). Trimming removed 5 bases at V and 0 bases at J, with 16 bases between. For the CDR3, the DNA is TGTGCCAGTAGTCTCTTTGGCGGGCCCATGAACACTGAAGCTTTCTTT. Its translation: CASSLFGGPMNTEAFF.

The chain combines TRBV6-2 or TRBV6-3 with TRBJ2-3, with 8 nucleotides matching TRBD1. The CDR3 runs to 15 residues. Trimming took 2 bases from V and 4 from J; bases not matched to a gene: 5. Per germline, CDR1 MNHEY and CDR2 SVGEGT. This CDR3 reads CASSYPPDRADTQYF. The CDR3, as DNA: TGTGCCAGCAGTTACCCACCGGACAGGGCAGATACGCAGTATTTT.

This chain uses TRBV19 with TRBJ2-2, with a possible D match to TRBD2 (7 bases). The CDR3 is 16 amino acids. Trimming shortened V by 4 bases and J by 5 bases, and 17 bases separated the two germline ends. Germline V gene lookup returns CDR1 LNHDA and CDR2 SQIVND (reference sequence). The CDR3 region has the DNA TGTGCCAGTAGTAAACGTACAGGGAGGGGGACCGGGGAGCTGTTTTTT. Translation: CASSKRTGRGTGELFF.

This clone appeared a few times. The chain is built from TRBV11-2 and TRBJ1-1, with unresolved D. Trimming left V 7 bases short and J 1 base short, with 10 bases between. Germline V gene data show CDR1 as SGHAT and CDR2 as FQNNGV. CDR3 length: 13 amino acids. The CDR3 DNA reads as TGTGCCAGCACCTGGCGGGGGAACACTGAAGCTTTCTTT. Translating gives CASTWRGNTEAFF.

The chain combines TRBV11-2 with TRBJ1-4, with D perhaps TRBD1 (6 bases). Deletions cut 4 bases from V and 8 bases from J, with 17 bases between. The CDR3 length is 15 residues. CDR1 and CDR2 (germline): SGHAT, FQNNGV. The CDR3 DNA reads as TGTGCCAGCAGCTCACAAAGGACAGCAGGGGAAAAACTGTTTTTT. Residues: CASSSQRTAGEKLFF.

The rearrangement joins TRBV6-5 to TRBJ2-2, with D perhaps TRBD1 (6 bases). V was clipped by 6 bases and J by 4 bases, with 6 bases between them. Germline CDR1 MNHEY, CDR2 SVGAGI. The CDR3 totals 12 residues. The CDR3 bases are TGTGCCAGCAGACAGGGCACCGGGGAGCTGTTTTTT. Amino acid sequence: CASRQGTGELFF.

Here the CDR3 reads CASSSGLAGSYGQQYF. CDR3 DNA: TGTGCCAGCAGTTCGGGACTAGCGGGATCATATGGGCAGCAGTACTTC. The chain combines TRBV27 with TRBJ2-7; TRBD2 matches at 13 bases. The germline V gene has CDR1 MNHEY and CDR2 SMNVEV (reference sequence). Trimming cost V 4 bases and J 8 bases; bases outside gene matches: 11. The CDR3 has 16 residues.

This chain joins TRBV27 and TRBJ2-7; TRBD2 matches at 7 bases. The CDR3 runs to 14 residues. Per germline, CDR1 MNHEY and CDR2 SMNVEV (reference sequence). V dropped 3 bases and J dropped 3; count of bases not matched to a gene: 5. The CDR3 region is CASSLGGAVYEQYF. CDR3 nucleotide sequence: TGTGCCAGCAGTTTGGGAGGGGCGGTCTACGAGCAGTACTTC.

This clone was picked up one time. The V call is TRBV5-6, the J call TRBJ2-7, with a tentative D call TRBD1 (5 bases). The ends were cut back, 6 bases at V and 2 bases at J, with 15 bases in the middle. Germline values: CDR1 SGHDT, CDR2 YYEEEE. This CDR3 is built from 14 residues. In DNA form, the CDR3 reads TGTGCCAGCAACCGACAGCTTGGTACCTACGAGCAGTACGTC. The encoded protein is CASNRQLGTYEQYV.

The rearrangement joins TRBV27 to TRBJ2-2, with D possibly TRBD2 on 6 matching bases. The germline gives CDR1 MNHEY, CDR2 SMNVEV (reference sequence). This CDR3 region has 14 residues. The V gene lost 8 bases and the J gene lost 5 bases, with 15 bases spanning the gap. As DNA, the CDR3 is TGTGCCAGCTCATTGGGGGGAATTACCGGGGAGCTGTTTTTT. This sequence encodes CASSLGGITGELFF.

The V and J genes are TRBV9 and TRBJ1-1; D is ambiguous. Germline loops: CDR1 SGDLS, CDR2 YYNGEE. V was pared by 0 bases and J by 5 bases, with 11 bases between. CDR3 length: 14 residues. The CDR3 spells CASSVGQRMTEAFF. CDR3 bases: TGTGCCAGCAGCGTAGGTCAGAGGATGACTGAAGCTTTCTTT. Combining the CDR3 with reference TRBV9 and TRBJ1-1 gives the whole variable domain DSGVTQTPKHLITATGQRVTLRCSPRSGDLSVYWYQQSLDQGLQFLIQYYNGEERAKGNILERFSAQQFPDLHSELNLSSLELGDSALYFCASSVGQRMTEAFFGQGTRLTVV.

This chain links TRBV9 with TRBJ2-7; no definite D call. The germline V and J ends were trimmed by 0 bases and 0 bases, with 7 bases remaining between them. The CDR3 consists of 14 residues. Germline V lookup: CDR1 SGDLS, CDR2 YYNGEE. The CDR3 is CASSVAAHSYEQYF. The CDR3 DNA is TGTGCCAGCAGCGTAGCCGCGCACTCCTACGAGCAGTACTTC.

V is TRBV29-1 and J is TRBJ1-1; D remains unclear. V was shortened by 8 bases and J by 2 bases, with 12 bases between the two germline ends. Germline-derived CDR1 and CDR2 are SQVTM and ANQGSEA. The CDR3 totals 12 residues. The CDR3 protein is CSPKAGNTEAFF. The CDR3 DNA reads as TGCAGCCCCAAAGCGGGAAACACTGAAGCTTTCTTT.

V gene TRBV6-1 combines with J gene TRBJ2-1; D not certain. Per germline, CDR1 MNHNS and CDR2 SASEGT. The CDR3 is 17 residues long. The V gene lost 2 bases and the J gene lost 0 bases, with 14 bases spanning the gap. CDR3 region: CASSERNSQSSYNEQFF. As DNA, the CDR3 is TGTGCCAGCAGTGAAAGGAACAGTCAGAGCTCCTACAATGAGCAGTTCTTC.

The chain links TRBV15 to TRBJ1-1; D ambiguous. The CDR3 contains 13 residues. The V and J ends lost 4 bases and 0 bases respectively, with 6 bases between them. Germline V gives CDR1 LNHNV, CDR2 YYDKDF (reference sequence). CDR3 DNA: TGTGCCACCAGCAAACAAATGAACACTGAAGCTTTCTTT. Translated, it gives CATSKQMNTEAFF.

V usage is TRBV5-1 and J usage is TRBJ1-3; D is unclear. V lost 1 base, J lost 2 bases, and 7 bases lay in between. Germline values: CDR1 SGHRS, CDR2 YFSETQ. The CDR3 has 14 amino acids. The CDR3 sequence: CASSLTMAGNTIYF. The DNA for the CDR3 is TGCGCCAGCAGCTTGACAATGGCTGGAAACACCATATATTTT.

The chain is built from TRBV28 and TRBJ1-5; D is perhaps TRBD1 (5 bases). Germline V gene sequence: CDR1 MDHEN, CDR2 SYDVKM. V was trimmed by 2 bases and J by 8 bases, leaving 10 bases between them. CDR3 length: 13 residues. Written as DNA, the CDR3 is TGTGCCAGCAGTTTAGGAGGGGCCAAGCCCCAGCATTTT. Translating it yields CASSLGGAKPQHF.

This clone was detected only a few times. This chain uses TRBV18 with TRBJ2-7; TRBD1 matches at 8 bases. J lost 6 bases, V lost 3 bases, and 10 bases had no gene match. Looked up from germline, CDR1 is KGHSH and CDR2 is LQKENI. This CDR3 is built from 15 residues. This CDR3 is CASSPEGTGYVEQYV. DNA for the CDR3: TGTGCCAGCTCACCGGAAGGGACAGGTTACGTCGAGCAGTACGTC.

This chain uses TRBV12-3 or TRBV12-4 with TRBJ2-1; D gene uncertain. The CDR3 runs 10 residues. Trimming left V 4 bases short and J 9 bases short, with 4 bases between. CDR3: CASSSGEQFF. Here the CDR3 DNA reads TGTGCCAGCAGTTCGGGTGAGCAGTTCTTC.

The CDR3 region is CASSQGQATGNTIYF. DNA of the CDR3: TGTGCCAGCAGCCAAGGACAAGCTACTGGAAACACCATATATTTT. The V call is TRBV3-1 (or the pseudogene TRBV3-2), the J call TRBJ1-3; D is unresolved. The CDR3 spans 15 residues. V lost 1 base and J 2 bases, leaving 9 bases between the germline ends. Germline lookup yields CDR1 LGHDT and CDR2 YNNKEL (reference sequence).